The 22 T cell receptor beta chains below come from one sample, sequenced in a study of blood T cell repertoires in COVID-19. Here immunoSEQ multiplex PCR was the method, and the copy in TCRdb shows in-frame clones only, minus some. The sample has about 160,000 clones; less than 85% are singletons. The sequencing input was peripheral blood. The receptors were sampled from a human donor with acute or convalescent COVID-19. The donor label of this sample is uncertain.

This rearrangement joins TRBV7-2 to TRBJ2-1, with D possibly being TRBD1 (6 bases). The germline V and J ends were trimmed by 6 bases and 9 bases, with 9 bases remaining between them. Per germline, CDR1 SGHTA and CDR2 FQGNSA. The CDR3 spans 11 residues. The CDR3 sequence: CASSWGREQFF. In DNA, the CDR3 is TGTGCCAGCAGTTGGGGGCGTGAGCAGTTCTTC. Looking up the rest from reference TRBV7-2 and TRBJ2-1 gives the full variable domain: GAGVSQSPSNKVTEKGKDVELRCDPISGHTALYWYRQSLGQGLEFLIYFQGNSAPDKSGLPSDRFSAERTGGSVSTLTIQRTQQEDSAVYLCASSWGREQFFGPGTRLTVL.

This clone was seen only once. The V gene is TRBV9, the J gene TRBJ1-6; D is possibly TRBD1 (5 bases). Trimming removed 4 bases at V and 2 bases at J, with 19 bases between. Germline loops: CDR1 SGDLS, CDR2 YYNGEE. CDR3 size: 18 residues. The CDR3 spells CASSPQGGPSPYNSPLHF. The DNA of the CDR3 is TGTGCCAGCAGCCCCCAGGGAGGCCCAAGCCCCTATAATTCACCCCTCCACTTT.

V usage is TRBV3-1 (or the pseudogene TRBV3-2) and J usage is TRBJ2-1; D uncertain. CDR1 is LGHDT, CDR2 YNNKEL, per germline (reference sequence). This CDR3 has 16 amino acids. Trimming took off 4 bases at V and 10 bases at J, with 23 bases between the two ends. As DNA, the CDR3 is TGTGCCAGCAGCCCTCCCTTAACCCAGCCTAGACTCGAGCAGTTCTTC. Amino acid sequence: CASSPPLTQPRLEQFF.

The chain links TRBV7-2 to TRBJ2-5, with D possibly TRBD2 on 6 matching bases. Germline V CDR1 and CDR2: SGHTA, FQGNSA. The CDR3 contains 15 residues. The V and J ends lost 5 bases and 5 bases respectively, with 18 bases between them. The CDR3 nucleotides read TGTGCCAGCAGCCTAATGACTAGTGAGGGGGAGACCCAGTACTTC. As protein: CASSLMTSEGETQYF.

CDR3: CASSLGQGGTNEKLFF. CDR3 DNA: TGTGCCAGCAGCTTAGGCCAGGGGGGTACTAATGAAAAACTGTTTTTT. The V gene is TRBV7-9, the J gene TRBJ1-4; 7 bases are a match to TRBD1. The CDR3 extends over 16 amino acids. Germline assignment: CDR1 SEHNR and CDR2 FQNEAQ (reference sequence). Unmatched junction bases numbered 4, after V lost 1 base and J lost 2 bases. Full variable domain (remainder filled in from reference TRBV7-9 and TRBJ1-4): DTGVSQNPRHKITKRGQNVTFRCDPISEHNRLYWYRQTLGQGPEFLTYFQNEAQLEKSRLLSDRFSAERPKGSFSTLEIQRTEQGDSAMYLCASSLGQGGTNEKLFFGSGTQLSVL.

The rearrangement joins TRBV7-2 to TRBJ1-5, with 8 bases matching TRBD1. The CDR3 contains 15 residues. Germline V gene sequence: CDR1 SGHTA, CDR2 FQGNSA. V shed 3 bases, J shed 5 bases, and the junction held 6 bases outside the gene matches. The CDR3 DNA follows: TGTGCCAGCAGCTTCAGGGGGCAAGGGGATCAGCCCCAGCATTTT. Its translation: CASSFRGQGDQPQHF.

The CDR3, as DNA: TGTGCCAGCAGTTTATACGGATTCAGGGATTCACCCCTCCACTTT. This translates into CASSLYGFRDSPLHF. The rearrangement links TRBV27 to TRBJ1-6, with a possible D match to TRBD1 (5 bases). Trimming shortened V by 1 base and J by 8 bases, and 12 bases separated the two germline ends. The CDR3 length is 15 residues. Germline CDR1 and CDR2: MNHEY and SMNVEV (reference sequence).

The chain is built from TRBV3-1 (or the pseudogene TRBV3-2) and TRBJ1-2; no reliable D call. Trimming stripped 1 base from V and 8 bases from J, with 5 bases between. CDR1 and CDR2 (germline): LGHDT, YNNKEL (reference sequence). The CDR3 is made up of 11 amino acids. For the CDR3, the DNA is TGTGCCAGCAGCCAAGGTCGGGGCTACACCTTC. The encoded protein is CASSQGRGYTF.

V usage is TRBV7-2 and J usage is TRBJ1-5; D unclear. V was cut by 6 bases and J by 2 bases, with 14 bases left in between. In germline, CDR1 is SGHTA, CDR2 FQGNSA. The CDR3 spans 15 residues. CDR3: CASRLDGVGNQPQHF. Here the CDR3 DNA reads TGTGCCAGCAGACTAGACGGGGTTGGCAATCAGCCCCAGCATTTT. The full variable domain, rest sourced from reference TRBV7-2 and TRBJ1-5, is GAGVSQSPSNKVTEKGKDVELRCDPISGHTALYWYRQSLGQGLEFLIYFQGNSAPDKSGLPSDRFSAERTGGSVSTLTIQRTQQEDSAVYLCASRLDGVGNQPQHFGDGTRLSIL.

V gene TRBV28 combines with J gene TRBJ1-6; TRBD1 might be the D (5 bases). Deletions cut 5 bases from V and 0 bases from J, with 14 bases between. CDR1 and CDR2 (germline): MDHEN, SYDVKM. This CDR3 has 17 residues. CDR3 in DNA: TGTGCCAGCAGTCACCCGGGGGGGGGCTCCTATAATTCACCCCTCCACTTT. This translates into CASSHPGGGSYNSPLHF.

J is TRBJ2-3 and V is TRBV30; 8 bases map to TRBD2. This CDR3 spans 17 amino acids. Germline trimming cut 0 bases from V and 0 bases from J; bases unmatched to any gene: 8. Per germline, CDR1 GTSNPN and CDR2 SVGIG (reference sequence). Here the CDR3 reads CAWSVRERGLSTDTQYF. DNA of the CDR3: TGTGCCTGGAGTGTACGGGAGCGGGGGCTCAGCACAGATACGCAGTATTTT.

The chain combines TRBV7-2 with TRBJ2-3; maybe TRBD1 (5 bases). Germline loops: CDR1 SGHTA, CDR2 FQGNSA. The ends were cut back, 2 bases at V and 0 bases at J, with 6 bases in the middle. This CDR3 contains 14 residues. The CDR3 region has the DNA TGTGCCAGCAGCTTACGACAGAGCACAGATACGCAGTATTTT. It specifies CASSLRQSTDTQYF.

The chain uses TRBV5-1 and TRBJ1-5; the D gene is possibly TRBD1 (5 bases). The CDR3 length is 15 residues. V was trimmed by 4 bases and J by 1 base, leaving 12 bases between them. CDR1 is SGHRS, CDR2 YFSETQ, per germline. CDR3 DNA sequence: TGCGCCAGCAGCCCGGACGGGGGAAGCAATCAGCCCCAGCATTTT. Amino acids: CASSPDGGSNQPQHF.

The DNA for the CDR3 is TGTGCCACCAGCAACCGACTAGCGGCCTTCCAAGAGACCCAGTACTTC. This gives the protein CATSNRLAAFQETQYF. The rearrangement uses TRBV15 and TRBJ2-5; 9 nucleotides match TRBD2. Germline assignment: CDR1 LNHNV and CDR2 YYDKDF (reference sequence). The CDR3 is 16 residues long. V lost 4 bases to trimming and J lost 1 base; unmatched junction nucleotides: 7.

J is TRBJ1-1 and V is TRBV5-4; D gene ambiguous. This CDR3 contains 14 residues. V was pared by 5 bases and J by 0 bases, with 11 bases between. Germline V CDR1 and CDR2: SGHNT, YYREEE (reference sequence). CDR3: CASRRQSMNTEAFF. CDR3 in DNA: TGTGCCAGCAGAAGACAAAGCATGAACACTGAAGCTTTCTTT.

The rearrangement uses TRBV24-1 and TRBJ2-3, with 8 bases fitting TRBD1. The CDR3 runs to 14 residues. V lost 5 bases and J lost 4; bases outside the gene matches: 4. CDR1 is KGHDR, CDR2 SFDVKD, per germline. CDR3 in DNA: TGTGCCACCAGTGGGACAGGGTCACCAGATACGCAGTATTTT. Its protein is CATSGTGSPDTQYF.

V gene TRBV5-1 combines with J gene TRBJ2-5, with D tentatively TRBD2 (7 bases). Trimming took off 4 bases at V and 5 bases at J, with 18 bases between the two ends. Germline CDR1 and CDR2: SGHRS and YFSETQ. This CDR3 is built from 15 residues. CDR3 in amino acids: CASSVLGGAGETQYF. In nucleotides, the CDR3 is TGCGCCAGCAGCGTGTTAGGGGGGGCCGGGGAGACCCAGTACTTC.

The chain employs TRBV5-1 and TRBJ2-7; 9 nucleotides align to TRBD1. This CDR3 region has 13 residues. V lost 4 bases, J lost 5 bases, and 4 bases stayed unmatched. CDR1 and CDR2 from the germline V gene are SGHRS and YFSETQ. CDR3 loop: CASSPDRGNEQYF. Written as DNA, the CDR3 is TGCGCCAGCAGCCCTGACAGGGGGAACGAGCAGTACTTC.

The V call is TRBV5-1, the J call TRBJ1-5; 11 bases are a match to TRBD1. Germline V gene sequence: CDR1 SGHRS, CDR2 YFSETQ. CDR3 length: 15 amino acids. With 3 bases clipped from V and 5 bases from J, the junction kept 4 bases outside the gene matches. Here the CDR3 reads CASSWTGGQDQPQHF. In nucleotides, the CDR3 is TGCGCCAGCAGCTGGACAGGGGGCCAGGATCAGCCCCAGCATTTT.

V usage is TRBV5-1 and J usage is TRBJ1-1, with a possible D match to TRBD1 (6 bases). The CDR3 contains 15 residues. Germline-derived CDR1 and CDR2 are SGHRS and YFSETQ. The germline V and J ends were trimmed by 4 bases and 1 base, with 14 bases remaining between them. CDR3 sequence reads: CASSLEGGRNTEAFF. In DNA, the CDR3 is TGCGCCAGCAGCCTAGAGGGGGGGAGGAACACTGAAGCTTTCTTT.

The rearrangement joins TRBV19 to TRBJ1-6, with no clear D. V gave up 4 bases and J gave up 13 bases, with 14 bases separating them. The CDR3 has 13 amino acids. Germline V gene sequence: CDR1 LNHDA, CDR2 SQIVND (reference sequence). CDR3: CASSTDTERPLHF. DNA of the CDR3: TGTGCCAGTAGTACCGATACAGAGCGGCCCCTCCACTTT.

V is TRBV6-6 and J is TRBJ1-3, with D tentatively TRBD1 (6 bases). Trimming pared 2 bases from V and 2 bases from J, leaving 10 bases between. This CDR3 is 15 amino acids long. Germline V CDR1 and CDR2: MNHNY, SVGAGI (reference sequence). The CDR3 loop reads CASSYQSGAGNTIYF. The DNA of the CDR3 is TGTGCCAGCAGTTACCAATCAGGGGCTGGAAACACCATATATTTT.